The count of the clone carrying this T cell receptor (beta chain) is one. The sample belongs to a study of blood T cell repertoires in COVID-19. The V gene's germline CDR1 is MGHRA and CDR2 YSYEKL. The CDR3 spans 14 residues. V lost 1 base and J lost 5; bases outside the gene matches: 3. As processed by the authors: Reference gene primer amplification in the assay estimated nucleated cell counts. This table comes from immunoSEQ multiplex PCR, and its TCRdb copy is limited to in-frame clones, with some not included. D and trimming were read from the DNA, whereas the V and J calls and clone size are those reported in that table. The data hold under 65,000 clones, with around 90% observed a single time.

Material for sequencing was peripheral blood. The receptor was derived from a human donor in a cohort sampled during active COVID-19. The rearrangement links TRBV4-1 to TRBJ2-5; TRBD2 matches at 8 bases. The CDR3 DNA is TGCGCCAGCAGCCAAGGGCGACTAGCGGAGACCCAGTACTTC. It yields the protein CASSQGRLAETQYF.